This T cell receptor (beta chain) was retrieved from a study of blood T cell repertoires in COVID-19 (dated by TCRdb to about 2020). As for the study more broadly: The collaborator samples originated in the United States, Italy and Spain and spanned the acute and convalescent phases of COVID-19. The prospective study material was composed of cDNA or gDNA derived from T cells, B-cell-depleted T cells, or PBMCs. The dataset comprised deeply sampled blood TCRbeta repertoires from subjects exposed to, actively infected with, or recovered from COVID-19. The repertoires were released in a freely available public database intended as a resource for research on the immune response to SARS-CoV-2. The samples were drawn from two sources: the first 160 participants of the ongoing ImmuneRACE study, and 1,000 to 1,500 subjects contributed by 6 global collaborators. A de-identified subject ID, COVID-19 status, age in years and sex were almost always included in the sample metadata. Where HLA class I and class II types were available, the types were taken from metadata supplied by the sample provider, not from assay-based typing.

To note about this clone: Its recognized antigen is unknown. At one end, the junction sequence differs from germline, possibly due to a read error.

TCRbeta CDR3 regions were amplified from genomic DNA by means of the immunoSEQ Assay, a bias-controlled multiplex PCR. Per the source publication's procedure: Within the assay, amplification of reference gene primers was used to estimate how many nucleated cells each sample contained. Sequence reads were collapsed and filtered to measure the absolute abundance of every unique TCRbeta CDR3 rearrangement. For each sample, productive Simpson clonality was calculated by taking the square root of Simpson's diversity index across productive rearrangements. TCRdb holds this immuneACCESS table with in-frame rearrangements only. Some clones are missing; in checked studies, unresolved V genes explain under half, and the rest has no known cause. V, J and clone size are those of that table, while D and trimming were read from the DNA. In this sample the table shows 250,000 to 300,000 clones, more than 85% of which occur a single time. The ten largest account for under 10% of the sample.

The germline V gene supplies CDR1 MDHEN and CDR2 SYDVKM. The CDR3 numbers 13 residues from cysteine through phenylalanine. Only the CDR3 portion is preserved as DNA: 39 bases, with reading frame beginning at the first base. The paper's findings and limits, for the study overall: The quantity of clinical and demographic metadata differed by source and by participant and was supplied without curation.

Enrolling through a virtual design, the prospective study's participants ranged in age from roughly 18 to 100 years and lived across more than 20 United States geographic areas. In the prospective study, participants were assigned to cohorts based on the clinical history participants reported in a screening survey and a study questionnaire. Recovered participants in ImmuneRACE Cohort 3 were defined by two consecutive negative NP/OP PCR tests, clearance by a healthcare professional, or resolution of symptoms. Each participant in the prospective study had whole blood, serum and a nasopharyngeal or oropharyngeal swab collected by mobile phlebotomists. Prospective study participants could optionally give additional blood draws and questionnaires over an approximately 2-month period. Prospective study blood samples were shipped either frozen or at room temperature before DNA extraction.

The rearranged chain carries TRBV28 and TRBJ2-3, with 14 central nucleotides matching TRBD2. This clonotype originated in a middle-aged man who had recovered from COVID-19. The sample consisted of PBMCs or T cells enriched from blood (not recorded which). The DNA sequence is given as TGTGCCAGCAGTTTAGGGACTAGCGGGAGAGGGAGTTTT. It specifies CASSLGTSGRGSF.